Included here is one TCR beta chain sequence, with context. The protocol was immunoSEQ multiplex PCR, while the TCRdb copy is restricted to in-frame clones and leaves out a portion. The data show under 65,000 clones, under 95% seen once. The entry originates in a study of blood T cell repertoires in COVID-19. Per germline, CDR1 LGHDT and CDR2 YNNKEL (reference sequence). Trimming cost V 6 bases and J 5 bases; bases outside gene matches: 11. The CDR3 covers 15 residues. Sample: peripheral blood. This clonotype was sampled from a man aged 50-60 years with acute or convalescent COVID-19. The V gene is TRBV3-1 (or the pseudogene TRBV3-2), the J gene TRBJ1-1; 8 bases are shared with TRBD1. The CDR3 loop reads CASSQLTGGGTEAFF. In DNA form, the CDR3 reads TGTGCCAGCAGTCAATTAACAGGGGGAGGAACTGAAGCTTTCTTT.